The rows below give T cell receptor beta chains drawn from one sample of a study of T cell clones after liver transplantation. Clones were read by immunoSEQ multiplex PCR, and TCRdb kept only the in-frame ones, dropping some. The top ten hold about 2.6% of the sample, which has roughly 100,000 clones, 84% seen once. Source: CD4+ T cells from blood, taken 47 months after liver transplant. These receptors were collected from a human patient who received a liver transplant. The graft donor may account for some of the T cells. The CDR3 runs from the conserved cysteine through the conserved F or W. Each record gives: D gene, V gene, clone size, J gene, CDR3 DNA, CDR3 protein. The D gene is left open where the match is weak. The size of a clone is reported for some rows only, either as once, few or many, or as a class for expanded clones.

NA	TRBV4-1	NA	TRBJ2-3	TGCGCCAGCAGCCAAGATCGACAGGGACTTTCCACAGATACGCAGTATTTT	CASSQDRQGLSTDTQYF
TRBD1	TRBV5-6	NA	TRBJ2-1	TGTGCCAGCAGCTTGGGGATACAGGGGGCGCGGGTCAGAGAGCAGTTCTTC	CASSLGIQGARVREQFF
NA	TRBV19	NA	TRBJ2-1	TGTGCCAGTAGGCTCCGGGACCCCTCCTACAATGAGCAGTTCTTC	CASRLRDPSYNEQFF
NA	TRBV4-2	NA	TRBJ2-6	TGTGCCAGCAGCCAAGAAGCAGGACTTAGCTCTGGGGCCAACGTCCTGACTTTC	CASSQEAGLSSGANVLTF
NA	TRBV5-4	NA	TRBJ1-1	TGTGCCAGCAGCGAGGGACAGAACACTGAAGCTTTCTTT	CASSEGQNTEAFF
NA	TRBV19	NA	TRBJ2-1	TGTGCCAGTAGTACCCATCTAGAGTCCAATGAGCAGTTCTTC	CASSTHLESNEQFF
NA	TRBV28	once	TRBJ2-7	TGTGCCAGCAGCCCTCCCCCAAAGCAAGGAGAGCAGTACTTC	CASSPPPKQGEQYF
NA	TRBV9	NA	TRBJ1-1	TGTGCCAGCAGCGTAGCCCGACTCCTTGAAGCTTTCTTT	CASSVARLLEAFF
NA	TRBV5-1	NA	TRBJ1-2	TGCGCCAGCAGCGTGGACGGGGACTATGGCTACACCTTC	CASSVDGDYGYTF
TRBD1	TRBV5-6	NA	TRBJ1-3	TGTGCCAGCAAATTGACGGGACAGGCTGGAAACACCATATATTTT	CASKLTGQAGNTIYF
NA	TRBV28	NA	TRBJ2-7	TGTGCCAGCACGCGGACCAACTCCTACGAGCAGTACTTC	CASTRTNSYEQYF
TRBD1	TRBV18	NA	TRBJ1-1	TGTGCCAGCTCACCGAACCCACAGGGGGGGAGCACTGAAGCTTTCTTT	CASSPNPQGGSTEAFF
TRBD1	TRBV7-3	NA	TRBJ2-5	TGTGCCAGCAGCTTAACGGGGACAGGGAAAGAGACCCAGTACTTC	CASSLTGTGKETQYF
NA	TRBV15	NA	TRBJ1-4	TGTGCCACCAGCAATGACCTCGGGTGGGATGCCGTAAAACTGTTTTTT	CATSNDLGWDAVKLFF
NA	TRBV7-9	NA	TRBJ2-5	TGTGCCAGCAGCAAAAAGGCGACAGCACAAGAGACCCAGTACTTC	CASSKKATAQETQYF
TRBD2	TRBV6-5	few	TRBJ2-7	TGTGCCAGCCGAGTGTTATTAGCGGGATCCTACGAGCAGTACTTC	CASRVLLAGSYEQYF
NA	TRBV6-1	NA	TRBJ1-2	TGTGCCAGCAGTGAATGGGTAGGGGACTATGGCTACACCTTC	CASSEWVGDYGYTF
NA	TRBV28	NA	TRBJ1-2	TGTGCCAGCAGTGGAGGCGGTTTTTATGGCTACACCTTC	CASSGGGFYGYTF
NA	TRBV19	NA	TRBJ1-1	TGTGCCAGTAGTATAGGCAGGGTGGGCACTGAAGCTTTCTTT	CASSIGRVGTEAFF
TRBD2	TRBV25-1	NA	TRBJ2-1	TGTGCCAGCAGTGAAGGTAGCGGGAGCTCCTACAATGAGCAGTTCTTC	CASSEGSGSSYNEQFF
TRBD2	TRBV5-1	NA	TRBJ2-7	TGCGCCAGCAGCTTGGAATGGGGGAGGGCCAGCTCCTACGAGCAGTACTTC	CASSLEWGRASSYEQYF
NA	TRBV19	once	TRBJ1-1	TGTGCCAGTAGTCCCCGTCAGGGTCAAATGAACACTGAAGCTTTCTTT	CASSPRQGQMNTEAFF
TRBD2	TRBV5-4	NA	TRBJ2-3	TGTGCCAGCAGCACCGTAGCGGGGGGGAGCACAGATACGCAGTATTTT	CASSTVAGGSTDTQYF
TRBD2	TRBV11-2	NA	TRBJ2-1	TGTGCCAGCAGCTTAGGGCTAGCGGGAGAGCAGTTCTTC	CASSLGLAGEQFF
TRBD2	TRBV7-6	NA	TRBJ2-5	TGTGCCAGCAGCTCGAGCGGGGGGCACTTTTTCGGGCAAGAGACCCAGTACTTC	CASSSSGGHFFGQETQYF
TRBD1	TRBV27	NA	TRBJ2-7	TGTGCCAGCAGTCCCGGGACAGTGCTAGGGCAGTACTTC	CASSPGTVLGQYF
NA	TRBV2	few	TRBJ1-5	TGTGCCAGCCGGAGGACAGCGAGCAATCAGCCCCAGCATTTT	CASRRTASNQPQHF
TRBD1	TRBV7-2	NA	TRBJ1-4	TGTGCCAGCAGCACACAGGGGGCGGGCGAAAAACTGTTTTTT	CASSTQGAGEKLFF
NA	TRBV7-3	NA	TRBJ2-3	TGTGCCAGCAGCCCTGAAGGGGATACGCAGTATTTT	CASSPEGDTQYF
TRBD2	TRBV18	NA	TRBJ2-3	TGTGCCAGCTCACCATCGGGCGGGGGATTGGATACGCAGTATTTT	CASSPSGGGLDTQYF
NA	TRBV15	NA	TRBJ2-1	TGTGCCACCAGCAGAGATGGCGACAGGTTCTCCTACAATGAGCAGTTCTTC	CATSRDGDRFSYNEQFF
NA	TRBV5-1	NA	TRBJ2-7	TGCGCCACGGGGACGGATACCTACGAGCAGTACTTC	CATGTDTYEQYF
NA	TRBV7-9	few	TRBJ1-5	TGTGCCAGCAGCCCATCCCTCAATCAGCCCCAGCATTTT	CASSPSLNQPQHF
TRBD2	TRBV27	NA	TRBJ2-2	TGTGCCAGCAGTTTTCGGGCGGGGGTTGCCGGGGAGCTGTTTTTT	CASSFRAGVAGELFF
TRBD2	TRBV30	NA	TRBJ2-7	TGTGCCTGGGGTTCCTGGGCTAGCGGGATCTACGAGCAGTACTTC	CAWGSWASGIYEQYF
NA	TRBV28	NA	TRBJ2-7	TGTGCCAGCAGCCAACCGCCGATGGGGGAGCAGTACTTC	CASSQPPMGEQYF
TRBD1	TRBV19	once	TRBJ1-1	TGTGCCAGTCATCGGACAGGGGGATCGAACACTGAAGCTTTCTTT	CASHRTGGSNTEAFF
TRBD1	TRBV5-1	once	TRBJ2-5	TGCGCCAGCAGCTCGCTGGGACAGGCGGTAGAGACCCAGTACTTC	CASSSLGQAVETQYF
TRBD1	TRBV5-1	once	TRBJ2-4	TGCGCCAGCAGCTGGCGACAGGGATCAGCCAAAAACATTCAGTACTTC	CASSWRQGSAKNIQYF
NA	TRBV28	NA	TRBJ1-1	TGTGCCAGCAGTTTAGGGCAGGGCGTTGAAGCTTTCTTT	CASSLGQGVEAFF
NA	TRBV5-1	NA	TRBJ1-3	TGCGCCAGCAGCTTGGCGGGGGGCTCTGGAAACACCATATATTTT	CASSLAGGSGNTIYF
NA	TRBV27	NA	TRBJ1-2	TGTGCCAGCAGAGGTCTCCGCGGCTACACCTTC	CASRGLRGYTF
TRBD1	TRBV10-3	NA	TRBJ2-7	TGTGCCATCAGCGCGGGACAGGGGGCCTCCTACGAGCAGTACTTC	CAISAGQGASYEQYF
NA	TRBV18	NA	TRBJ1-2	TGTGCCAGCTCACCCTCTCCCAACTATGGCTACACCTTC	CASSPSPNYGYTF
NA	TRBV5-6	NA	TRBJ1-4	TGTGCCAGCAGCCGGCGGGGGGTATGGGAAAAACTGTTTTTT	CASSRRGVWEKLFF
TRBD1	TRBV7-2	NA	TRBJ1-2	TGTGCCAGCAGCCGAGGACAGGGGGCGGTGGGCTACACCTTC	CASSRGQGAVGYTF